The 16 T cell receptor beta chains below were found in one sample sequenced in a study of shared clonotypes between healthy human individuals. Here immunoSEQ multiplex PCR was the method, and the copy in TCRdb shows in-frame clones only, minus some. The sample records roughly 2,300,000 clones, 85% to 95% being singletons. The sequenced sample was naive CD4+ T cells from PBMCs. Subset specified: CD45RA+ positively selected. The origin of the receptors is a man between 18 and 29 years old in good health. Some clones in this sample may be carry-over from other donors' samples.

The V and J genes are TRBV5-1 and TRBJ1-1; a possible D gene is TRBD1 (5 bases). This CDR3 has 15 residues. Germline assignment: CDR1 SGHRS and CDR2 YFSETQ. The V and J ends lost 4 bases and 5 bases respectively, with 18 bases between them. The CDR3 region has the DNA TGCGCCAGCAGCCGGCGGGTCGGGGCGGGAACTGAAGCTTTCTTT. It is translated as CASSRRVGAGTEAFF.

This chain joins TRBV11-1 and TRBJ1-1; a possible D gene is TRBD1 (6 bases). CDR3 size: 15 residues. Trimming took 7 bases from V and 6 from J, leaving 21 bases between them. Germline V CDR1 and CDR2: SGHAT, FQDESV (reference sequence). In DNA form, the CDR3 reads TGTGCCAGCAACAAACGGGGGGCGCGGGGCTCTGAAGCTTTCTTT. Translated, it gives CASNKRGARGSEAFF. The entire variable domain, with the rest obtained from reference TRBV11-1 and TRBJ1-1, is as follows: EAEVAQSPRYKITEKSQAVAFWCDPISGHATLYWYRQILGQGPELLVQFQDESVVDDSQLPKDRFSAERLKGVDSTLKIQPAELGDSAMYLCASNKRGARGSEAFFGQGTRLTVV.

This rearrangement joins TRBV15 to TRBJ2-7; 10 positions match TRBD1. The CDR3 covers 14 residues. Germline trimming cut 1 base from V and 6 bases from J; bases unmatched to any gene: 3. The germline V gene encodes CDR1 LNHNV and CDR2 YYDKDF (reference sequence). The CDR3 sequence: CATSRVGTGVEQYF. CDR3 DNA sequence: TGTGCCACCAGCAGAGTTGGGACAGGGGTCGAGCAGTACTTC.

This clone was counted once. This rearrangement joins TRBV11-2 to TRBJ1-2; D is uncertain. Trimming left V 0 bases short and J 7 bases short, with 9 bases between. The CDR3 runs 13 residues. Germline CDR1 is SGHAT and CDR2 is FQNNGV. Here the CDR3 reads CASSLETGFGYTF. For the CDR3, the DNA is TGTGCCAGCAGCTTAGAGACGGGTTTTGGCTACACCTTC.

The chain couples TRBV7-6 to TRBJ2-7, with D maybe TRBD2 (5 bases). Germline CDR1 is SGHVS and CDR2 is FNYEAQ. This CDR3 is built from 12 residues. V was clipped by 5 bases and J by 5 bases, with 10 bases between them. CDR3 sequence reads: CASSRTRDEQYF. The CDR3 nucleotides read TGTGCCAGCAGCCGAACGAGGGACGAGCAGTACTTC.

V and J are TRBV28 and TRBJ2-2; D possibly uses TRBD1 or TRBD2 (6 bases each). This CDR3 has 14 residues. Trimming stripped 8 bases from V and 1 base from J, with 11 bases between. Germline values: CDR1 MDHEN, CDR2 SYDVKM. CDR3 nucleotide sequence: TGTGCCAGCGGGGGGCAGCGGAACACCGGGGAGCTGTTTTTT. This translates into CASGGQRNTGELFF.

The chain combines TRBV5-1 with TRBJ2-7, with 7 bases matching TRBD2. Germline lookup yields CDR1 SGHRS and CDR2 YFSETQ. The CDR3 contains 13 residues. V shed 4 bases and J 7 bases; nucleotides not matched to a gene: 8. The CDR3 reads CASSRLLGGEQYF. The CDR3 DNA follows: TGCGCCAGCAGCCGACTGCTCGGGGGGGAGCAGTACTTC.

The gene calls are TRBV5-1 and TRBJ2-5; the D gene is possibly TRBD2 (5 bases). This CDR3 has 15 residues. Between the trimmed V and J ends, which lost 1 base and 5 bases, there was a span of 15 bases. Germline V CDR1 and CDR2: SGHRS, YFSETQ. The DNA of the CDR3 is TGCGCCAGCAGCTTGCCCGACTCCTCGGGGGAGACCCAGTACTTC. Encoded protein: CASSLPDSSGETQYF.

The count of this clone is one. One end of the junction is discordant with germline, which a read error may explain. This chain uses TRBV19 with TRBJ2-7, with TRBD1 matching over 7 bases. Looked up from germline, CDR1 is LNHDA and CDR2 is SQIVND (reference sequence). The CDR3 runs to 9 residues. The DNA of the CDR3 is TGTGCCAGTATAAACAGGGGCGGTTTC. Protein sequence: CASINRGGF. Looking up the rest from reference TRBV19 and TRBJ2-7 gives the full variable domain: DGGITQSPKYLFRKEGQNVTLSCEQNLNHDAMYWYRQDPGQGLRLIYYSQIVNDFQKGDIAEGYSVSREKKESFPLTVTSAQKNPTAFYLCASINRGGFGPGTRLTVT.

The J gene is TRBJ1-2, the V gene TRBV28, with D perhaps matching TRBD1 (5 bases). Germline V gene data show CDR1 as MDHEN and CDR2 as SYDVKM. The CDR3 has 16 amino acids. Trimming took 5 bases from V and 2 from J, leaving 18 bases between them. This chain's CDR3 is CASSLEYRFSNYGYTF. As DNA, the CDR3 is TGTGCCAGCAGTCTTGAATACAGGTTCTCGAACTATGGCTACACCTTC.

The rearrangement joins TRBV18 to TRBJ2-1; TRBD2 aligns across 12 bases. CDR3 size: 18 residues. V shed 4 bases and J 2 bases; nucleotides not matched to a gene: 9. Germline CDR1 KGHSH, CDR2 LQKENI. The CDR3 DNA reads TGTGCCAGCTCACTTCTAGCGGGAGGGTTCGGGCCCTACAATGAGCAGTTCTTC. Its translation is CASSLLAGGFGPYNEQFF. Full variable domain (outside the CDR3, taken from reference TRBV18 and TRBJ2-1): NAGVMQNPRHLVRRRGQEARLRCSPMKGHSHVYWYRQLPEEGLKFMVYLQKENIIDESGMPKERFSAEFPKEGPSILRIQQVVRGDSAAYFCASSLLAGGFGPYNEQFFGPGTRLTVL.

Regarding this clone: This CDR3 is also generated by other DNA sequences in the sample. This chain connects TRBV5-1 to TRBJ2-7, with D possibly being TRBD1 (6 bases). V dropped 3 bases and J dropped 3 bases, with 10 bases sitting between them. The CDR3 has 13 amino acids. The V gene's germline CDR1 is SGHRS and CDR2 YFSETQ. This chain's CDR3 is CASSSTGGYEQYF. The CDR3 DNA reads TGCGCCAGCAGCTCGACAGGAGGCTACGAGCAGTACTTC.

V usage is TRBV11-2 and J usage is TRBJ1-2; possibly TRBD1 for D (5 bases). CDR3 length: 12 residues. The V end was cut by 3 bases, the J end by 8 bases, with 10 bases between. Germline assignment: CDR1 SGHAT and CDR2 FQNNGV. The CDR3 coding sequence is TGTGCCAGCAGCTTTGTAGGGGCCGGCTACACCTTC. It specifies CASSFVGAGYTF.

Concerning this clone itself: Other DNA sequences in the same sample also yield this CDR3. The chain has TRBV6-6 and TRBJ2-7, with 12 bases that match TRBD2. Germline V CDR1 and CDR2: MNHNY, SVGAGI (reference sequence). J was trimmed by 1 base and V by 5 bases; bases with no gene match: 0. CDR3 length: 14 amino acids. The CDR3 DNA sequence: TGTGCCAGCAGTCTAGCGGGAGGGTCCTACGAGCAGTACTTC. Its translation is CASSLAGGSYEQYF.

The genes are TRBV5-1 and TRBJ2-7; 12 bases agree with TRBD2. The germline CDR1 and CDR2 sequences are SGHRS and YFSETQ. Trimming cost V 4 bases and J 10 bases; bases outside gene matches: 12. CDR3 length: 15 residues. The CDR3 coding sequence is TGCGCCAGCAGCCCCAACGGACTAGCGGGAAGCTACCAGTACTTC. Amino acid sequence: CASSPNGLAGSYQYF.

The rearrangement joins TRBV7-9 to TRBJ2-1; 11 bases match TRBD2. The CDR3 runs to 18 residues. Germline V gives CDR1 SEHNR, CDR2 FQNEAQ (reference sequence). The trim removed 8 bases at V and 0 bases at J, leaving 12 bases unmatched. The CDR3 protein is CASPSVAGGSPSYNEQFF. In DNA, the CDR3 is TGTGCCAGCCCTAGTGTAGCGGGAGGGTCACCCTCCTACAATGAGCAGTTCTTC. Together with reference TRBV7-9 and TRBJ2-1, the CDR3 gives the full variable domain: DTGVSQNPRHKITKRGQNVTFRCDPISEHNRLYWYRQTLGQGPEFLTYFQNEAQLEKSRLLSDRFSAERPKGSFSTLEIQRTEQGDSAMYLCASPSVAGGSPSYNEQFFGPGTRLTVL.